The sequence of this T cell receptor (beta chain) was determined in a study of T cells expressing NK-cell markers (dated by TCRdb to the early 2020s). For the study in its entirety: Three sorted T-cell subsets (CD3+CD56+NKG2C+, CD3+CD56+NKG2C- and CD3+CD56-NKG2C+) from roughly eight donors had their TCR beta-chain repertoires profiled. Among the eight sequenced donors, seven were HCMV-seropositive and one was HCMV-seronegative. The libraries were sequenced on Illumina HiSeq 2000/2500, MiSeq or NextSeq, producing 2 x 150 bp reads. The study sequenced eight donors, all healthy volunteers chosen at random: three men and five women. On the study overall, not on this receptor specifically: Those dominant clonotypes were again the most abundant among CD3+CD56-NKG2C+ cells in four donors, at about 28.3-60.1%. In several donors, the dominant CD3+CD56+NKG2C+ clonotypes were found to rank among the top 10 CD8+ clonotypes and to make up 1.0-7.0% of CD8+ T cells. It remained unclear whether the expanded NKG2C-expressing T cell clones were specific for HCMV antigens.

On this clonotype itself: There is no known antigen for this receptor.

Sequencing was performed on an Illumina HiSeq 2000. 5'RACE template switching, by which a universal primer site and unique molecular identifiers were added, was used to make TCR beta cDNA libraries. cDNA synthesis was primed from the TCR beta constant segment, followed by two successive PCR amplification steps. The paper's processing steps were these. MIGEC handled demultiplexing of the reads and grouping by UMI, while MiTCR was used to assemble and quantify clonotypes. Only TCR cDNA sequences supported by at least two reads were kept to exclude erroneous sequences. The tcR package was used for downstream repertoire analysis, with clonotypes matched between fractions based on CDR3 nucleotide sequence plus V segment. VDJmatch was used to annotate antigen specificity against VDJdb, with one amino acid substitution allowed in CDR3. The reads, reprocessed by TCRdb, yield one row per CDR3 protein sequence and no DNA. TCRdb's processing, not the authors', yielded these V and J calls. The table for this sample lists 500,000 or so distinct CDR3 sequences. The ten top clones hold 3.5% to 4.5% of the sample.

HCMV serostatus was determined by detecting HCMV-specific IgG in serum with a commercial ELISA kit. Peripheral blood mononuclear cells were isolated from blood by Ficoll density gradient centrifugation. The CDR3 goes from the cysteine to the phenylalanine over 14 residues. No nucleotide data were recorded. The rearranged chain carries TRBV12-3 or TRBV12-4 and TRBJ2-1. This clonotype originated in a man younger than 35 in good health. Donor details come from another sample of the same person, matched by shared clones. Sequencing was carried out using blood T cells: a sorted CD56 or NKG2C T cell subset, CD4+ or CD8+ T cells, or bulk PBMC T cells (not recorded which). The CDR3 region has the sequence CASTVLLGSSEQFF.